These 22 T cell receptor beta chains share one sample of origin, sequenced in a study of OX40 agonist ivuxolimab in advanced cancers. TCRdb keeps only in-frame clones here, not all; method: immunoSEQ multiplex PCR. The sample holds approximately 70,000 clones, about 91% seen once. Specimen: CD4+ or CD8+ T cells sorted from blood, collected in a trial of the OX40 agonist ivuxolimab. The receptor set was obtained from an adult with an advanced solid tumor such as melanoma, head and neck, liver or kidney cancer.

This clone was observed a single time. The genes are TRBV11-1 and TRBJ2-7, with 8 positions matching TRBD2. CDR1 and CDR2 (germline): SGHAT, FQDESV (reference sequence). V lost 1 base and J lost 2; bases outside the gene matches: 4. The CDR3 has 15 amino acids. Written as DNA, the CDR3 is TGTGCCAGCAGCTTAGACGGGACTAGGACCTACGAGCAGTACTTC. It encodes CASSLDGTRTYEQYF.

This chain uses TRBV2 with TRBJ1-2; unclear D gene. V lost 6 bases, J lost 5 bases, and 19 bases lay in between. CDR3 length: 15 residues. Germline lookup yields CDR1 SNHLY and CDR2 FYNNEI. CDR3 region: CASSALRGEGYGYTF. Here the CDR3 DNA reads TGTGCCAGCAGCGCCCTGCGGGGAGAGGGTTATGGCTACACCTTC. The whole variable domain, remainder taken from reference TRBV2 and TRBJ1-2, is EPEVTQTPSHQVTQMGQEVILRCVPISNHLYFYWYRQILGQKVEFLVSFYNNEISEKSEIFDDQFSVERPDGSNFTLKIRSTKLEDSAMYFCASSALRGEGYGYTFGSGTRLTVV.

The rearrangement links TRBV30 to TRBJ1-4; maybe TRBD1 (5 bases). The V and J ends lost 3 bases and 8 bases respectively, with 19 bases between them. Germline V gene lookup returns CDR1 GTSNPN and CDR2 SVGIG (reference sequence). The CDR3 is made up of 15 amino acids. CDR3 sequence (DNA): TGTGCCTGGAGGGCTGGGACGGTCGCTTTCGAAAAACTGTTTTTT. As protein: CAWRAGTVAFEKLFF.

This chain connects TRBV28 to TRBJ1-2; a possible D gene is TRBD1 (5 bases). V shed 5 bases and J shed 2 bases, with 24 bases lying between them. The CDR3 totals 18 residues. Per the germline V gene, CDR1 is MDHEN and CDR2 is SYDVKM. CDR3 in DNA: TGTGCCAGCAGTCTCCCTGAGAGTTGGGACTTCGTAAACTATGGCTACACCTTC. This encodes CASSLPESWDFVNYGYTF.

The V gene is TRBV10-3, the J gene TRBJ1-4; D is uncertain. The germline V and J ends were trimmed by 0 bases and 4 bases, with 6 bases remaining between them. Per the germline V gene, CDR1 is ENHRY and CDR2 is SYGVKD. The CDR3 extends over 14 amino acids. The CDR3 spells CAISESVDNEKLFF. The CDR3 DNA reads TGTGCCATCAGTGAGTCAGTGGATAATGAAAAACTGTTTTTT.

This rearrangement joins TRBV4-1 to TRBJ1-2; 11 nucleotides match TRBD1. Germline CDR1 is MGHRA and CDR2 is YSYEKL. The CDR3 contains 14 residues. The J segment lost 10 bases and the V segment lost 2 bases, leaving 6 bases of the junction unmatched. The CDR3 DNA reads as TGCGCCAGCAGCCAAACGTCGGGACAGGGGGTCTACACCTTC. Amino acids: CASSQTSGQGVYTF.

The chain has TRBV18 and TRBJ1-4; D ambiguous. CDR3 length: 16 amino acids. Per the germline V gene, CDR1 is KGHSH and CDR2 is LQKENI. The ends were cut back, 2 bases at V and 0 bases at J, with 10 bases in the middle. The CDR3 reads CASSPRELATNEKLFF. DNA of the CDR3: TGTGCCAGCTCACCAAGGGAGCTTGCAACTAATGAAAAACTGTTTTTT.

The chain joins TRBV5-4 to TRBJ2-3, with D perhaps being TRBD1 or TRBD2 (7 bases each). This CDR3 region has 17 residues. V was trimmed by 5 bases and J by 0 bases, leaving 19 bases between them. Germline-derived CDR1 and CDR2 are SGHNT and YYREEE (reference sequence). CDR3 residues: CASSQGGLTPSTDTQYF. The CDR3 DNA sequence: TGTGCCAGCAGTCAGGGGGGGCTAACTCCTAGCACAGATACGCAGTATTTT.

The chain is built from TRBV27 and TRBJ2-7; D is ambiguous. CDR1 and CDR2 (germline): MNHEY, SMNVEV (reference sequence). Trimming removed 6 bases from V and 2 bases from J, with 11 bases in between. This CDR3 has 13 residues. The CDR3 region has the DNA TGTGCCAGCAGCCCCGGACGGACCTACGAGCAGTACTTC. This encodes CASSPGRTYEQYF.

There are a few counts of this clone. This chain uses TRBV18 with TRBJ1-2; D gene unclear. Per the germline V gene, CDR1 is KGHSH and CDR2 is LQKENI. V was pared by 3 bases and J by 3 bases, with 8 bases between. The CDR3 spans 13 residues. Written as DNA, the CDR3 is TGTGCCAGCTCACCGCTAGAGGACTATGGCTACACCTTC. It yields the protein CASSPLEDYGYTF.

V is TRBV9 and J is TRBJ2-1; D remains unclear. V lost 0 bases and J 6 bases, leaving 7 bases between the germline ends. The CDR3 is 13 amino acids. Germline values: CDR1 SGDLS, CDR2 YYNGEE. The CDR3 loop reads CASSVGTVNEQFF. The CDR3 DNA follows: TGTGCCAGCAGCGTAGGAACTGTCAATGAGCAGTTCTTC.

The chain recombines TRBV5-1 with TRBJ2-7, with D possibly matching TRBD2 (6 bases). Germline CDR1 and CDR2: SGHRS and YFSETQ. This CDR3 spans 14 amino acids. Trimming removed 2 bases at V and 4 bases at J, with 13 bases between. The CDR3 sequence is CASSLGGLAYEQYF. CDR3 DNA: TGCGCCAGCAGCTTAGGAGGGTTAGCATACGAGCAGTACTTC. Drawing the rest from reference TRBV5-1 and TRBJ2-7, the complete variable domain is KAGVTQTPRYLIKTRGQQVTLSCSPISGHRSVSWYQQTPGQGLQFLFEYFSETQRNKGNFPGRFSGRQFSNSRSEMNVSTLELGDSALYLCASSLGGLAYEQYFGPGTRLTVT.

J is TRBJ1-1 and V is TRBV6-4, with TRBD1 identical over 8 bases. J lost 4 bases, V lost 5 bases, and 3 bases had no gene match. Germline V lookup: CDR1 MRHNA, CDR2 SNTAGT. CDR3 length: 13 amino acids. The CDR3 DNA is TGTGCCAGCAGTCTACAGGGGGGCACTGAAGCTTTCTTT. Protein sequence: CASSLQGGTEAFF.

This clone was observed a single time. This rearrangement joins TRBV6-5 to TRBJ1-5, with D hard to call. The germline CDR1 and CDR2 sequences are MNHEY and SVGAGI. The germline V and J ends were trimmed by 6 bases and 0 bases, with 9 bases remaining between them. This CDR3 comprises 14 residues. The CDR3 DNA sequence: TGTGCCAGCAGCTTGTTACGTAGCAATCAGCCCCAGCATTTT. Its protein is CASSLLRSNQPQHF.

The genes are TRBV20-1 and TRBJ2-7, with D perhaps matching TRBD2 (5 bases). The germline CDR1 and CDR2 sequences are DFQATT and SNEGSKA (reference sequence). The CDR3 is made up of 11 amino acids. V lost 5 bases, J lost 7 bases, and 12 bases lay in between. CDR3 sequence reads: CSADRGFEQYF. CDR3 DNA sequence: TGCAGTGCTGACCGGGGTTTTGAGCAGTACTTC.

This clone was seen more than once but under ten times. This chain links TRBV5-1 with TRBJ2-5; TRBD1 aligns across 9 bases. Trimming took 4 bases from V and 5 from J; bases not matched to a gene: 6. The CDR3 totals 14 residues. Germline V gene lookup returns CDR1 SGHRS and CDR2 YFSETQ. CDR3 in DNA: TGCGCCAGCAGCGAGGGGACAGGGAGGGAGACCCAGTACTTC. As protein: CASSEGTGRETQYF.

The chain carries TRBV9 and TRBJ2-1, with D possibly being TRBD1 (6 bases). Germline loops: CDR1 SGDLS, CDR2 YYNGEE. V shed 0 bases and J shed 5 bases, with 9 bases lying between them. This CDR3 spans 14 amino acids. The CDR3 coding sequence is TGTGCCAGCAGCGTAGCTGGACAGAACAATGAGCAGTTCTTC. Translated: CASSVAGQNNEQFF.

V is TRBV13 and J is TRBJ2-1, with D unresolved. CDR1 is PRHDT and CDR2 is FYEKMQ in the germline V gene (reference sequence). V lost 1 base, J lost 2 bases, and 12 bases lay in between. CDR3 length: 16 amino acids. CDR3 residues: CASSLAGPRTYNEQFF. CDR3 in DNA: TGTGCCAGCAGCTTAGCGGGCCCCAGGACCTACAATGAGCAGTTCTTC. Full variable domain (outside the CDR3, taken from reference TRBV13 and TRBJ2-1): AAGVIQSPRHLIKEKRETATLKCYPIPRHDTVYWYQQGPGQDPQFLISFYEKMQSDKGSIPDRFSAQQFSDYHSELNMSSLELGDSALYFCASSLAGPRTYNEQFFGPGTRLTVL.

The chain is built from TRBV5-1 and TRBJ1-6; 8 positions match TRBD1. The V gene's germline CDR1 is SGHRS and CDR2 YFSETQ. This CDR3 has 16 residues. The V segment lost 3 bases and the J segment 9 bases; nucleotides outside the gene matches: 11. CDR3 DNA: TGCGCCAGCAGCTCACAGGGGGTTGCGAGTGGTTCACCCCTCCACTTT. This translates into CASSSQGVASGSPLHF.

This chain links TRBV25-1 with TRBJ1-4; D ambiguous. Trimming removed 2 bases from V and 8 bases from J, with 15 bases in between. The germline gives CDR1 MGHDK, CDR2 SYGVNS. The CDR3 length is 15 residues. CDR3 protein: CASSEGGTIGEKLFF. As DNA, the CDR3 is TGTGCCAGCAGTGAAGGTGGTACAATCGGGGAAAAACTGTTTTTT.

Here the CDR3 reads CASSLPGLDTQYF. DNA for the CDR3: TGTGCCAGCAGTTTACCAGGGCTGGATACGCAGTATTTT. V usage is TRBV28 and J usage is TRBJ2-3; D is possibly TRBD1 (5 bases). Between the trimmed V and J ends, which lost 2 bases and 6 bases, there was a span of 9 bases. Germline V gene lookup returns CDR1 MDHEN and CDR2 SYDVKM. CDR3 length: 13 residues.

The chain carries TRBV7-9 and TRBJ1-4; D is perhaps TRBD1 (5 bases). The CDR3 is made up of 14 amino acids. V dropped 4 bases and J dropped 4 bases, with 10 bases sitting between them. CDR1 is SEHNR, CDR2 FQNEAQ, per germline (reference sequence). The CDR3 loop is CASSSRQSNEKLFF. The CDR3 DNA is TGTGCCAGCAGCTCCAGACAGAGTAATGAAAAACTGTTTTTT. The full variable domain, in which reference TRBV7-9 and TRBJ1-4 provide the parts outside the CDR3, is DTGVSQNPRHKITKRGQNVTFRCDPISEHNRLYWYRQTLGQGPEFLTYFQNEAQLEKSRLLSDRFSAERPKGSFSTLEIQRTEQGDSAMYLCASSSRQSNEKLFFGSGTQLSVL.